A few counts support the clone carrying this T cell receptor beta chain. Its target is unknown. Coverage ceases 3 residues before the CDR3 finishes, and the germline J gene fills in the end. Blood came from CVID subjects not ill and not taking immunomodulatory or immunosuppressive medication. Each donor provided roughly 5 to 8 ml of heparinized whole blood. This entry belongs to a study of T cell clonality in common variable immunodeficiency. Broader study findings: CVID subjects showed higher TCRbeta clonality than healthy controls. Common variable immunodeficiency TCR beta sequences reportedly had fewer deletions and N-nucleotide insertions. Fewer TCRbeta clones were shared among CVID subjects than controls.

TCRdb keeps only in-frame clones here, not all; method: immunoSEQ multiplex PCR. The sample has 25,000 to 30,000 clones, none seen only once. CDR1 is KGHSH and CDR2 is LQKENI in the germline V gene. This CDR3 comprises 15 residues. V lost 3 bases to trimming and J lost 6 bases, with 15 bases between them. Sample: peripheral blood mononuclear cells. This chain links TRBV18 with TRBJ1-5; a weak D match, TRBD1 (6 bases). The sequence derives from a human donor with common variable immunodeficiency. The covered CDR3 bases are TGTGCCAGCTCACCCCTAGGGACATCCTCTCAGCCC. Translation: CASSPLGTSSQP. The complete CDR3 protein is CASSPLGTSSQPQHF.